What follows describes a single T cell receptor (beta chain). This entry is derived from a study of blood T cell repertoires in COVID-19. As for the study in general: COVID-19 samples collected from the United States, Italy and Spain covered acute and convalescent phases.

This CDR3 comprises 17 residues. V was clipped by 1 base and J by 3 bases, with 17 bases between them. The germline CDR1 and CDR2 sequences are MNHEY and SMNVEV (reference sequence). Original data processing: From reference gene primer amplification, estimates of nucleated cell counts were derived. This table comes from immunoSEQ multiplex PCR, and its TCRdb copy is limited to in-frame clones, with some not included. That table is the source of V, J and clone size, and D and trimming were worked out from the DNA. The table includes 150,000 to 200,000 clones, roughly 87% detected once. This TCR was recovered from a human donor with acute COVID-19. The donor label of this sample is uncertain. The V gene is TRBV27, the J gene TRBJ2-3; D is perhaps TRBD2 (5 bases). The sequencing sample was made of PBMCs or T cells enriched from blood (not recorded which). CDR3 amino acids: CASSLYPLQRPTDTQYF. The CDR3 region has the DNA TGTGCCAGCAGTTTATATCCCCTCCAGCGGCCTACAGATACGCAGTATTTT.